Presented here are 23 T cell receptor beta chains from one specimen sequenced in a study of cytomegalovirus exposure and HLA in healthy donors (dated by TCRdb to between 2016 and 2019). The library was generated by the immunoSEQ multiplex PCR assay. For the multiplex PCR, a mixture combining 60 forward primers for TCR Vbeta segments and 13 reverse primers for TCR Jbeta segments was used. This is the immuneACCESS table as TCRdb keeps it, with only in-frame sequences that have V and J called. A part of the clones is gone; compared with another copy, unresolved V genes explain less than half, and the rest is unexplained. Present in this sample are approximately 97,000 clones, around 86% of which were seen just once. Under 5.5% of the sample is taken by the ten largest. The sample was PBMCs. The receptors were gathered from a woman between 65 and 79 years old in good health and CMV-seropositive.

The chain recombines TRBV28 with TRBJ1-1; no reliable D call. The germline CDR1 and CDR2 sequences are MDHEN and SYDVKM. This CDR3 is built from 13 residues. Trimming took 3 bases from V and 0 from J, leaving 5 bases between them. CDR3 DNA sequence: TGTGCCAGCAGTTTCATTCTGAACACTGAAGCTTTCTTT. Residues: CASSFILNTEAFF.

Regarding this clone: The junction departs from germline at one end; a sequencing error may be responsible. V gene TRBV19 combines with J gene TRBJ2-2; 14 positions agree with TRBD2. Per germline, CDR1 LNHDA and CDR2 SQIVND (reference sequence). The CDR3 is 18 residues long. CDR3 coding DNA: TGTGCCAGTAGTACCATTGGACTAGCGGGAGGAAACACCGGGGGGCTGTTTTTT. Protein: CASSTIGLAGGNTGGLFF.

The rearrangement uses TRBV19 and TRBJ2-1; 9 nucleotides match TRBD1. Germline assignment: CDR1 LNHDA and CDR2 SQIVND (reference sequence). CDR3 length: 16 amino acids. V shed 5 bases and J 4 bases; nucleotides not matched to a gene: 9. CDR3 nucleotides: TGTGCCAGTAGTCCGCGACAGGGGGGCCAATACAATGAGCAGTTCTTC. Translation gives CASSPRQGGQYNEQFF. The full variable domain, rest sourced from reference TRBV19 and TRBJ2-1, is DGGITQSPKYLFRKEGQNVTLSCEQNLNHDAMYWYRQDPGQGLRLIYYSQIVNDFQKGDIAEGYSVSREKKESFPLTVTSAQKNPTAFYLCASSPRQGGQYNEQFFGPGTRLTVL.

This rearrangement joins TRBV25-1 to TRBJ2-7; D is unresolved. The CDR3 consists of 11 residues. Germline values: CDR1 MGHDK, CDR2 SYGVNS. Trimming took off 3 bases at V and 6 bases at J, with 6 bases between the two ends. The CDR3 is CASSEGPEQYF. The CDR3 coding sequence is TGTGCCAGCAGTGAGGGCCCCGAGCAGTACTTC.

The chain recombines TRBV9 with TRBJ1-4; 7 bases fit TRBD1. CDR3 length: 15 residues. The germline V gene encodes CDR1 SGDLS and CDR2 YYNGEE. The ends lost 4 bases at V and 6 bases at J; junction bases unmatched: 9. The DNA for the CDR3 is TGTGCCAGCAGCCTATGGGGACAGTACGATGAAAAACTGTTTTTT. As protein: CASSLWGQYDEKLFF. The whole variable domain, filled in from reference TRBV9 and TRBJ1-4, reads DSGVTQTPKHLITATGQRVTLRCSPRSGDLSVYWYQQSLDQGLQFLIQYYNGEERAKGNILERFSAQQFPDLHSELNLSSLELGDSALYFCASSLWGQYDEKLFFGSGTQLSVL.

The CDR3 DNA reads as TGTGCCAGCAGCCCTTTTCCGGGACTAGCACTCGAGCAGTACTTC. Its protein product is CASSPFPGLALEQYF. The chain is built from TRBV12-1 and TRBJ2-7; the table gives TRBD2 as D, unverified against the DNA. TRBV12-1 is noted as a pseudogene. The CDR3 is made up of 15 amino acids.

The chain employs TRBV28 and TRBJ2-7; 10 bases are shared with TRBD1. CDR3 length equals 15 residues. The trim removed 3 bases at V and 3 bases at J, leaving 5 bases unmatched. Germline V lookup: CDR1 MDHEN, CDR2 SYDVKM. DNA of the CDR3: TGTGCCAGCAGTTTTTGGGGACAGGGGCTCTACGAGCAGTACTTC. As protein: CASSFWGQGLYEQYF.

This chain uses TRBV30 with TRBJ2-2; 15 bases fit TRBD2. Germline V gene sequence: CDR1 GTSNPN, CDR2 SVGIG (reference sequence). The CDR3 loop spans 17 amino acids. With V trimmed by 2 bases and J by 1 base, 2 bases remained unmatched. The CDR3, as DNA: TGTGCCTGGAGTCCGGGACTAGCGGGAGGGAACACCGGGGAGCTGTTTTTT. This translates into CAWSPGLAGGNTGELFF.

The rearrangement links TRBV7-9 to TRBJ2-7; 8 nucleotides line up with TRBD2. Germline CDR1 and CDR2: SEHNR and FQNEAQ (reference sequence). This CDR3 is built from 15 residues. J lost 3 bases, V lost 5 bases, and 9 bases had no gene match. CDR3 nucleotide sequence: TGTGCCAGCAGCCCTCGGGGGGGTAGGGACTACGAGCAGTACTTC. It encodes CASSPRGGRDYEQYF.

Ten or more counts support this clone. V is TRBV7-3 and J is TRBJ2-6; 10 bases fit TRBD2. Germline V gives CDR1 SGHTA, CDR2 FQGTGA. The J segment lost 0 bases and the V segment lost 0 bases, leaving 2 bases of the junction unmatched. The CDR3 has 18 residues. CDR3 nucleotide sequence: TGTGCCAGCAGCTTAACGGCTAGCGGGGGCTCTGGGGCCAACGTCCTGACTTTC. Translated: CASSLTASGGSGANVLTF.

CDR3 nucleotide sequence: TGCGCCAGCAGCCAAGACCACGGTAGCGGGAGAATCGGGACCCAGTACTTC. Translated: CASSQDHGSGRIGTQYF. The chain combines TRBV4-3 with TRBJ2-5; 9 bases line up with TRBD2. This CDR3 region has 17 residues. CDR1 is LGHNA, CDR2 YSLEER, per germline. V was pared by 0 bases and J by 7 bases, with 12 bases of the junction left unmatched.

This chain links TRBV5-4 with TRBJ2-7; 10 bases map to TRBD1. This CDR3 has 14 amino acids. V was clipped by 3 bases and J by 4 bases; unmatched bases: 4. Germline CDR1 reads SGHNT; CDR2 reads YYREEE (reference sequence). The CDR3 loop is CASSSGQGIYEQYF. The CDR3 DNA is TGTGCCAGCAGCTCGGGACAGGGGATATACGAGCAGTACTTC.

This sequence joins TRBV27 and TRBJ2-7; D uncertain. The germline gives CDR1 MNHEY, CDR2 SMNVEV (reference sequence). Deletions cut 5 bases from V and 3 bases from J, with 20 bases between. The CDR3 has 16 residues. Here the CDR3 reads CASSPKPTDLGYEQYF. Written as DNA, the CDR3 is TGTGCCAGCAGTCCAAAACCCACAGATCTGGGCTACGAGCAGTACTTC.

The chain recombines TRBV20-1 with TRBJ1-2; no clear D. The CDR3 sequence is 11 residues long. Germline V lookup: CDR1 DFQATT, CDR2 SNEGSKA (reference sequence). V shed 3 bases and J shed 4 bases, with 6 bases lying between them. DNA for the CDR3: TGCAGTGCTAGGGAGTCCTATGGCTACACCTTC. Its translation is CSARESYGYTF.

The CDR3 nucleotides read TGTGCCAGCAGCTCATTCTCAGGGGGACAGAACAAGTACTTC. Its translation: CASSSFSGGQNKYF. The chain is built from TRBV7-8 and TRBJ2-5; 7 bases are shared with TRBD1. The ends lost 4 bases at V and 12 bases at J; junction bases unmatched: 14. This CDR3 region has 14 residues. CDR1 and CDR2 (germline): SGHVS, FQNEAQ.

V is TRBV6-4 and J is TRBJ2-2; 9 nucleotides agree with TRBD1. CDR1 and CDR2 (germline): MRHNA, SNTAGT. CDR3 length: 14 residues. After removal of 5 bases from V and 5 bases from J, the junction contained 3 bases not matched to a gene. CDR3 bases: TGTGCCAGCAGTAGGACAGGGGTAACCGGGGAGCTGTTTTTT. This translates into CASSRTGVTGELFF.

The gene calls are TRBV7-6 and TRBJ2-5, with TRBD2 identical over 8 bases. This CDR3 contains 15 residues. V gave up 2 bases and J gave up 1 base; unmatched junction bases: 3. Looked up from germline, CDR1 is SGHVS and CDR2 is FNYEAQ. CDR3 DNA sequence: TGTGCCAGCAGCTTATCTAGCGGGCCCCAAGAGACCCAGTACTTC. This sequence encodes CASSLSSGPQETQYF.

The chain joins TRBV23-1 to TRBJ2-7; 7 nucleotides align to TRBD2. TRBV23-1 is known as an ORF, though its function is uncertain. The V gene end was trimmed by 7 bases and the J gene end by 3 bases; junction bases not matched to a gene: 9. CDR3 size: 14 residues. The CDR3 nucleotides read TGCGCCAGCACCCCCCGGGACTACATCTACGAGCAGTACTTC. This encodes CASTPRDYIYEQYF.

The V gene is TRBV9, the J gene TRBJ2-2; D is unresolved. This CDR3 region has 15 residues. Germline loops: CDR1 SGDLS, CDR2 YYNGEE. Trimming took off 0 bases at V and 2 bases at J, with 8 bases between the two ends. The CDR3 region has the DNA TGTGCCAGCAGCGTAGTAGACTCAAACACCGGGGAGCTGTTTTTT. Encoded protein: CASSVVDSNTGELFF.

V is TRBV20-1 and J is TRBJ2-7; D unclear. The CDR3 is 11 amino acids. Trimming shortened V by 0 bases and J by 4 bases, and 4 bases separated the two germline ends. The germline V gene has CDR1 DFQATT and CDR2 SNEGSKA (reference sequence). CDR3 sequence (DNA): TGCAGTGCTAGAGAGCGGTACGAGCAGTACTTC. The encoded protein is CSARERYEQYF.

The J gene is TRBJ1-1, the V gene TRBV6-1; 8 bases are a match to TRBD1. This CDR3 is 14 amino acids long. The ends lost 4 bases at V and 0 bases at J; junction bases unmatched: 1. Germline CDR1 MNHNS, CDR2 SASEGT. The CDR3 loop is CASSATGVNTEAFF. The CDR3 DNA is TGTGCCAGCAGTGCGACAGGGGTGAACACTGAAGCTTTCTTT.

CDR3 loop: CASSQDMQWAGVSEQYF. The CDR3, as DNA: TGCGCCAGCAGCCAAGATATGCAGTGGGCGGGAGTGAGCGAGCAGTACTTC. The chain has TRBV4-3 and TRBJ2-7, with TRBD2 matching 7 bases. V shed 0 bases, J shed 6 bases, and the junction held 14 bases outside the gene matches. The CDR3 spans 17 residues. Germline CDR1 is LGHNA and CDR2 is YSLEER.

The chain recombines TRBV15 with TRBJ2-2, with 7 nucleotides matching TRBD2. The V segment lost 8 bases and the J segment 5 bases; nucleotides outside the gene matches: 11. The CDR3 is 15 residues long. Per germline, CDR1 LNHNV and CDR2 YYDKDF (reference sequence). The CDR3 coding sequence is TGTGCCACCTATCAAGGGAGGGCCCTTACCGGGGAGCTGTTTTTT. Translated: CATYQGRALTGELFF.